What follows are 28 T cell receptor beta chains derived from one specimen sequenced in a study of T cell repertoires in cytomegalovirus infection. TCRdb passed the reads through MiXCR, listing each CDR3 protein once. The sample includes about a million distinct CDR3 sequences, 30% to 40% of them seen just once. Their specific antigens are unknown. Sequences were derived from cultured CD8+ T cells from PBMCs, sampled from culture after CMV antigen stimulation. The receptors stem from a human donor in good health (CMV status not recorded). Some clones in this sample may be carry-over from other donors' samples.

V gene TRBV9 combines with J gene TRBJ2-1, with TRBD2 matching over 7 bases. This CDR3 contains 12 residues. Losses at the gene ends were 3 bases for V and 8 bases for J; bases not matched to a gene: 2. The germline V gene has CDR1 SGDLS and CDR2 YYNGEE. The DNA for the CDR3 is TGTGCCAGCAGCGACACTAGCGATGAGCAGTTCTTC. Amino acid sequence: CASSDTSDEQFF.

The chain recombines TRBV5-1 with TRBJ1-2; D gene unclear. Trimming took 5 bases from V and 4 from J, leaving 15 bases between them. From germline, CDR1 is SGHRS and CDR2 YFSETQ. This CDR3 is 14 amino acids long. CDR3 loop: CASSPAPDLYGYTF. The CDR3 bases are TGCGCCAGCAGTCCCGCCCCAGACCTCTATGGCTACACCTTC.

This clonotype was counted only a few times. V is TRBV7-3 and J is TRBJ2-2; TRBD2 matches 10 bases. This CDR3 contains 17 residues. V was pared by 5 bases and J by 0 bases, with 6 bases of the junction left unmatched. Germline V gene lookup returns CDR1 SGHTA and CDR2 FQGTGA. The CDR3 loop reads CASSGMLAGANTGELFF. As DNA, the CDR3 is TGTGCCAGCAGCGGCATGCTAGCGGGGGCGAACACCGGGGAGCTGTTTTTT.

This clonotype has at least ten counts. This chain links TRBV7-2 with TRBJ2-5; no definite D call. Germline V CDR1 and CDR2: SGHTA, FQGNSA. V lost 5 bases and J 5 bases, leaving 12 bases between the germline ends. This CDR3 is built from 13 residues. CDR3 sequence: CASSDPYRETQYF. The CDR3 nucleotides read TGTGCCAGCAGCGATCCGTACCGGGAGACCCAGTACTTC.

This clonotype has ten or more counts. The gene calls are TRBV7-2 and TRBJ2-5, with 7 bases aligning to TRBD2. Trimming at V came to 5 bases and at J to 4 bases, leaving 13 bases not matched to a gene. CDR3 length: 16 amino acids. In germline, CDR1 is SGHTA, CDR2 FQGNSA. Written as DNA, the CDR3 is TGTGCCAGCAGCCCCCCGGGAGGCCAACCGGTAGAGACCCAGTACTTC. Amino acid sequence: CASSPPGGQPVETQYF. The full variable domain, rest sourced from reference TRBV7-2 and TRBJ2-5, is GAGVSQSPSNKVTEKGKDVELRCDPISGHTALYWYRQSLGQGLEFLIYFQGNSAPDKSGLPSDRFSAERTGGSVSTLTIQRTQQEDSAVYLCASSPPGGQPVETQYFGPGTRLLVL.

V gene TRBV6-1 combines with J gene TRBJ1-1; maybe TRBD1 (5 bases). The CDR3 spans 12 residues. Germline V lookup: CDR1 MNHNS, CDR2 SASEGT. Trimming pared 10 bases from V and 3 bases from J, leaving 12 bases between. The CDR3 loop reads CATTDIYTEAFF. The DNA for the CDR3 is TGTGCCACTACGGACATTTACACTGAAGCTTTCTTT.

This clonotype was picked up many times. The genes are TRBV7-2 and TRBJ2-3; 11 bases are shared with TRBD2. The germline CDR1 and CDR2 sequences are SGHTA and FQGNSA. The CDR3 totals 16 residues. The trim removed 5 bases at V and 2 bases at J, leaving 6 bases unmatched. The CDR3 spells CASSPLTSGATDTQYF. The DNA for the CDR3 is TGTGCCAGCAGCCCCCTGACTAGCGGGGCCACAGATACGCAGTATTTT.

On this clonotype itself: Germline and junction disagree at one end, which may indicate a read error. The chain is built from TRBV4-1 and TRBJ2-5, with D unclear. This CDR3 comprises 16 residues. The germline V gene has CDR1 MGHRA and CDR2 YSYEKL. The CDR3 bases are TGCGCCAGCAACCAACGCCACGACCCGCGGATGGAGACCCAGTACTTC. This codes for CASNQRHDPRMETQYF.

This clonotype showed up many times. The chain is built from TRBV7-6 and TRBJ2-5; D remains ambiguous. The V end lost 1 base, the J end lost 3 bases, and 3 bases lay between the germline ends. From germline, CDR1 is SGHVS and CDR2 FNYEAQ. The CDR3 length is 12 residues. CDR3 sequence: CASSLVEETQYF. CDR3 nucleotide sequence: TGTGCCAGCAGCTTAGTTGAAGAGACCCAGTACTTC.

The V call is TRBV7-2, the J call TRBJ1-2; 8 bases map to TRBD1. Unmatched junction bases numbered 10, after V lost 0 bases and J lost 4 bases. Germline-derived CDR1 and CDR2 are SGHTA and FQGNSA. The CDR3 consists of 17 residues. The CDR3 sequence: CASSLARLAGGGYGYTF. In nucleotides, the CDR3 is TGTGCCAGCAGCTTAGCGAGGTTGGCAGGGGGCGGCTATGGCTACACCTTC. Together with reference TRBV7-2 and TRBJ1-2, the CDR3 gives the full variable domain: GAGVSQSPSNKVTEKGKDVELRCDPISGHTALYWYRQSLGQGLEFLIYFQGNSAPDKSGLPSDRFSAERTGGSVSTLTIQRTQQEDSAVYLCASSLARLAGGGYGYTFGSGTRLTVV.

The chain couples TRBV6-8 to TRBJ1-1; D is unclear. The length of the CDR3 is 14 residues. Trimming cost V 5 bases and J 2 bases, with 12 bases left between them. Germline CDR1 reads MNHGY; CDR2 reads SAAAGT. The CDR3 nucleotides are TGTGCCAGCAGTGTCCGGAGACTCAACACTGAAGCTTTCTTT. Translation: CASSVRRLNTEAFF.

This clonotype appeared a few times. The J gene is TRBJ1-1, the V gene TRBV11-2; 10 bases fit TRBD1. The germline gives CDR1 SGHAT, CDR2 FQNNGV. The length of the CDR3 is 16 residues. The ends lost 2 bases at V and 1 base at J; junction bases unmatched: 4. CDR3 nucleotides: TGTGCCAGCAGCTTATGGGACAGGGGAGGGAACACTGAAGCTTTCTTT. Its translation: CASSLWDRGGNTEAFF.

This sequence joins TRBV27 and TRBJ2-7; D is ambiguous. The CDR3 spans 13 residues. In germline, CDR1 is MNHEY, CDR2 SMNVEV (reference sequence). V lost 5 bases and J lost 0, with 8 bases in between. CDR3 nucleotides: TGTGCCAGCAGTCCGAACCTCTCCTACGAGCAGTACTTC. Translation: CASSPNLSYEQYF.

The chain uses TRBV12-3 or TRBV12-4 and TRBJ2-3; D might be TRBD1 (6 bases). This CDR3 contains 17 residues. Trimming removed 2 bases from V and 3 bases from J, with 18 bases in between. CDR3 sequence (DNA): TGTGCCAGCAGTTTAATGGGACACCTAAGTACGACAGATACGCAGTATTTT. Translated: CASSLMGHLSTTDTQYF.

This clonotype occurred a few times. The chain links TRBV12-3 or TRBV12-4 to TRBJ1-2; D gene ambiguous. The CDR3 extends over 13 amino acids. V lost 3 bases to trimming and J lost 7 bases, with 12 bases between them. In DNA, the CDR3 is TGTGCCAGCAGTTTCATGGCAGAGAGTGGCTACACCTTC. This sequence encodes CASSFMAESGYTF.

The chain links TRBV20-1 to TRBJ1-6; D call uncertain. Trimming shortened V by 0 bases and J by 7 bases, and 13 bases separated the two germline ends. The germline gives CDR1 DFQATT, CDR2 SNEGSKA (reference sequence). The CDR3 runs to 15 residues. The CDR3 loop reads CSARDRAGTNSPLHF. CDR3 DNA sequence: TGCAGTGCTAGAGATCGAGCAGGAACAAATTCACCCCTCCACTTT.

Concerning this clonotype itself: Possible read error: a much larger clone is one base away. The CDR3 bases are TGTGTCAGCAGCATCACGTCCAATTTGGGGGAGACCCAGTACTTC. Amino acids: CVSSITSNLGETQYF. The V gene is TRBV7-6, the J gene TRBJ2-5; D unclear. This CDR3 contains 15 residues. Germline V lookup: CDR1 SGHVS, CDR2 FNYEAQ.

Only a few counts were recorded for this clonotype. V is TRBV6-5 and J is TRBJ2-5, with D tentatively TRBD2 (6 bases). The CDR3 is made up of 15 amino acids. The germline V gene encodes CDR1 MNHEY and CDR2 SVGAGI. The V end lost 4 bases, the J end lost 3 bases, and 15 bases lay between the germline ends. Here the CDR3 reads CASSSLEEGKETQYF. CDR3 DNA sequence: TGTGCCAGCAGTTCCCTGGAGGAGGGGAAAGAGACCCAGTACTTC.

The sample holds many counts of this clonotype. Written as DNA, the CDR3 is TGTGCCAGCAGCAGTGCGGACAGGGCGGGCGAGCAGTACTTC. It specifies CASSSADRAGEQYF. The chain joins TRBV9 to TRBJ2-7; 8 bases match TRBD1. The J segment lost 6 bases and the V segment lost 4 bases, leaving 9 bases of the junction unmatched. Looked up from germline, CDR1 is SGDLS and CDR2 is YYNGEE. This CDR3 contains 14 residues. The variable domain in full, with the rest retrieved from reference TRBV9 and TRBJ2-7, is DSGVTQTPKHLITATGQRVTLRCSPRSGDLSVYWYQQSLDQGLQFLIQYYNGEERAKGNILERFSAQQFPDLHSELNLSSLELGDSALYFCASSSADRAGEQYFGPGTRLTVT.

This clonotype showed up many times. CDR3 in amino acids: CASSWDTGDSGANVLTF. In DNA form, the CDR3 reads TGTGCCAGCAGTTGGGACACAGGGGACTCTGGGGCCAACGTCCTGACTTTC. The rearrangement links TRBV6-1 to TRBJ2-6, with 7 bases matching TRBD1. With V trimmed by 5 bases and J by 0 bases, 7 bases remained unmatched. Germline V CDR1 and CDR2: MNHNS, SASEGT. This CDR3 has 17 residues.

This chain uses TRBV5-1 with TRBJ2-2; 8 bases agree with TRBD2. Germline V gives CDR1 SGHRS, CDR2 YFSETQ. CDR3 length: 18 amino acids. With 2 bases clipped from V and 1 base from J, the junction kept 10 bases outside the gene matches. This CDR3 reads CASSFSGGGPGNTGELFF. CDR3 nucleotides: TGCGCCAGCAGCTTCTCAGGCGGGGGGCCGGGGAACACCGGGGAGCTGTTTTTT.

The chain has TRBV4-3 and TRBJ2-1; 7 bases fit TRBD1. Germline CDR1 LGHNA, CDR2 YSLEER. J was trimmed by 5 bases and V by 2 bases; bases with no gene match: 24. The CDR3 extends over 21 amino acids. The chain's CDR3 is CASSQLKPGQRTWVGDNEQFF. CDR3 DNA sequence: TGCGCCAGCAGCCAACTTAAACCGGGACAGCGAACTTGGGTGGGTGACAATGAGCAGTTCTTC.

With respect to this clonotype: Its ends do not fully match the called genes, so a read error is possible. V is TRBV7-9 and J is TRBJ2-7; 12 positions match TRBD2. Per the germline V gene, CDR1 is SEHNR and CDR2 is FQNEAQ (reference sequence). CDR3 size: 15 residues. The CDR3 sequence is CTSSPPTSGGYEQYF. DNA of the CDR3: TGTACCAGCAGCCCGCCGACTAGCGGGGGTTACGAGCAGTACTTC.

The chain joins TRBV6-5 to TRBJ1-1; no firm D call. Per germline, CDR1 MNHEY and CDR2 SVGAGI. The CDR3 loop spans 11 amino acids. The germline V and J ends were trimmed by 2 bases and 7 bases, with 5 bases remaining between them. The CDR3 is CASSYADEAFF. Here the CDR3 DNA reads TGTGCCAGCAGTTACGCGGATGAAGCTTTCTTT.

At least ten counts were recorded for this clonotype. The chain combines TRBV7-8 with TRBJ2-1, with 11 bases fitting TRBD2. The CDR3 contains 15 residues. Germline V gene sequence: CDR1 SGHVS, CDR2 FQNEAQ. V trimming: 4 bases; J trimming: 4 bases; junction bases outside the gene matches: 3. The CDR3 nucleotides read TGTGCCAGCAGCTGGCTAGCGGGGGGATACAATGAGCAGTTCTTC. Its translation: CASSWLAGGYNEQFF.

This clonotype was recorded at least ten times. The V call is TRBV7-8, the J call TRBJ1-2, with TRBD1 matching over 11 bases. Germline trimming cut 1 base from V and 5 bases from J; bases unmatched to any gene: 3. Germline CDR1 is SGHVS and CDR2 is FQNEAQ. This CDR3 contains 15 residues. CDR3 DNA: TGTGCCAGCAGCTTAGGGGGACAGGGGGAATATGGCTACACCTTC. This gives the protein CASSLGGQGEYGYTF.

This clonotype appeared a single time. The rearrangement uses TRBV27 and TRBJ1-2; D uncertain. The germline V gene encodes CDR1 MNHEY and CDR2 SMNVEV (reference sequence). The CDR3 runs 13 residues. The V end was cut by 6 bases, the J end by 6 bases, with 14 bases between. CDR3: CASSLITGNGYTF. As DNA, the CDR3 is TGTGCCAGCAGCTTAATTACGGGGAATGGCTACACCTTC.

The V gene is TRBV29-1, the J gene TRBJ1-1; D is uncertain. The CDR3 has 12 amino acids. CDR1 SQVTM and CDR2 ANQGSEA come from the germline V gene. Trimming removed 8 bases from V and 0 bases from J, with 10 bases in between. The DNA of the CDR3 is TGCAGCTCCCGGGCTCTGAACACTGAAGCTTTCTTT. It specifies CSSRALNTEAFF.